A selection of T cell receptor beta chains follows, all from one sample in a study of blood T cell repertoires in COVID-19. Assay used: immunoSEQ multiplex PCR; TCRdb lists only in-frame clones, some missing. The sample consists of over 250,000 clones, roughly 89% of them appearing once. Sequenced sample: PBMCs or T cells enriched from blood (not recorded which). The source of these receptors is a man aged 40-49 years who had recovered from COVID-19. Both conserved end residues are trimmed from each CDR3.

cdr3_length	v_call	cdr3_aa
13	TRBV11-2	ASSLADRRWETQY
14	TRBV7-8	ASSQAATGTAYEQY
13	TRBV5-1	ASSSGTGGLTEAF
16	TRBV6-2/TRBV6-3	ASSYSSGRAISYNEQF
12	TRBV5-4	ASREDRGPYEQY
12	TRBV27	ASSYRDRGYEQY
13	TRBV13	ASSLGGGVQETQY
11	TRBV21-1	ASSPRDLYEQY
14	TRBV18	ASSPDGGARRYEQY
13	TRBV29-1	SVDLAGGPRETQY
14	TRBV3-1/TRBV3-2	ASSQDPGKSFLEQY
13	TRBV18	ASSVGLGVNTEAF
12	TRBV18	ASSPPIGGAEAF
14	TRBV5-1	ASSSASGGHTDTQY
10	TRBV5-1	ASSLDSNGYT
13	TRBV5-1	ASSLDQVSGNTIY
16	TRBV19	ASSIDGAAGANNSPLH
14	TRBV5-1	ASSASLGQGQETQY
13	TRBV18	ASSSGGLNTGELF
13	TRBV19	ATSSRDTRGEKLF
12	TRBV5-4	ASSETMRDYGYT
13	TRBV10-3	AISRGGERNQPQH
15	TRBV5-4	ASSRQGARASTNEQF
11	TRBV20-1	SASFRRVDEQY
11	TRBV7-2	ASSLGQRTEAF
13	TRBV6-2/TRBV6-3	ASSYPAGWDYEQY
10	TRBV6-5	ASRVFSYEQY
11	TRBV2	ASTRDNHQPQH
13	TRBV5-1	ASSLVSGGGSEQF
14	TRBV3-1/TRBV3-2	ASSQGWYGVTLEAF
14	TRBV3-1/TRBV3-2	ASSQPFSGRTDTQY
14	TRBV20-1	SASGRGGRWTDTQY
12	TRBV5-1	ASSLGAGSRRAF